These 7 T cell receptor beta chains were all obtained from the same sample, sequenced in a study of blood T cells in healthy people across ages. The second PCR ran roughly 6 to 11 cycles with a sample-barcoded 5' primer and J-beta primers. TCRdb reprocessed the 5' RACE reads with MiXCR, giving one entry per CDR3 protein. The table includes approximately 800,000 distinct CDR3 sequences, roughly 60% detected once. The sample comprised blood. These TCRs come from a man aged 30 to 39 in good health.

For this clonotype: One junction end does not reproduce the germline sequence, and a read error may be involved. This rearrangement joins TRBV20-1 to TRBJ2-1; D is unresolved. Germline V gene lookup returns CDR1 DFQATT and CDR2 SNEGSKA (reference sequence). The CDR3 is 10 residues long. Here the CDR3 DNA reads TGCTGTGCTCATGAAGGTGAGCAGTTCTTC. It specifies CCAHEGEQFF.

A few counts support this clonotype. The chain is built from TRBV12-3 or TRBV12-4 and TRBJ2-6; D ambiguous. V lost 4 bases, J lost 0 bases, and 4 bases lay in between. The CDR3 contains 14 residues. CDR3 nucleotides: TGTGCCAGCAGTTGGAACTCTGGGGCCAACGTCCTGACTTTC. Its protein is CASSWNSGANVLTF.

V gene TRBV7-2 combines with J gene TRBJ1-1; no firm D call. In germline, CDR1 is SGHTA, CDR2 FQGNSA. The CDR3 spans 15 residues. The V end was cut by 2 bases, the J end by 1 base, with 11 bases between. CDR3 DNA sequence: TGTGCCAGCAGCTTAAGGGCGGGAGGGAACACTGAAGCTTTCTTT. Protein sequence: CASSLRAGGNTEAFF.

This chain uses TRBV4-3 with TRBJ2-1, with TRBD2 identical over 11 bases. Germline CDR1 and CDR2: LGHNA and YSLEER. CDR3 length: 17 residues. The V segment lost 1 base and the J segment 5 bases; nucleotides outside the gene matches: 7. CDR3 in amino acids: CASSQAYTGLADNEQFF. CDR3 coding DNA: TGCGCCAGCAGCCAAGCTTACACGGGACTAGCGGACAATGAGCAGTTCTTC.

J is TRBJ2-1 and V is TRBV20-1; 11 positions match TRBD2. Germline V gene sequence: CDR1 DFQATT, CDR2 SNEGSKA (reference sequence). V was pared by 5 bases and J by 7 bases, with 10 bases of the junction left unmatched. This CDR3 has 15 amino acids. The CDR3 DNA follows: TGCAGTGCTGAATCCGGGACTAGCGGAGTGAATGAGCAGTTCTTC. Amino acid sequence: CSAESGTSGVNEQFF.

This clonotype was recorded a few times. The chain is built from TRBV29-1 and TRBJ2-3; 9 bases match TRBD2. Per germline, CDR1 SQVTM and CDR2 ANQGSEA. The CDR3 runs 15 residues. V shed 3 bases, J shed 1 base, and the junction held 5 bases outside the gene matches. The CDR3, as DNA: TGCAGCGTTGACGGAGCGGGAGGTGGCACAGATACGCAGTATTTT. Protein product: CSVDGAGGGTDTQYF.

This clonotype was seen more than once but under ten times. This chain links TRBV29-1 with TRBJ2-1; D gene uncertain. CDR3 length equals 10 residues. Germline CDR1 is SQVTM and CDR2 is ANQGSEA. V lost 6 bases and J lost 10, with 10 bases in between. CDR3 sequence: CSVFNREQFF. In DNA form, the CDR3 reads TGCAGCGTGTTTAATAGGGAGCAGTTCTTC.